Below, 10 T cell receptor beta chains from the same sample are listed, as sequenced in a study of post-analysis software for immune sequencing data. Study conclusions and caveats: Patients had higher frequencies than controls of a few TRBV segments, including TRBV5-6, TRBV5-1 and TRBV20-1.

Prepared libraries of TCR beta cDNA carried unique molecular identifiers. TCRdb re-derived calls from the PCR reads in MiXCR, one entry per CDR3 protein. Among approximately 460,000 distinct CDR3 sequences listed, around 40% were seen once. For these TCRs, the target antigens are not known. Sequenced input: blood. The receptor source for this set is a girl aged 10 to 17 with multiple sclerosis.

The chain is built from TRBV4-1 and TRBJ2-5; 13 bases match TRBD2. The junction had 6 bases not matched to a gene; V was cut back by 0 bases and J by 11 bases. The CDR3 spans 15 residues. Germline V gene lookup returns CDR1 MGHRA and CDR2 YSYEKL. CDR3 DNA: TGCGCCAGCAGCCAAGAAGGGACTAGCGGGAATAAGCAGTACTTC. Its translation: CASSQEGTSGNKQYF.

The chain recombines TRBV12-3 or TRBV12-4 with TRBJ2-5, with 8 positions matching TRBD1. Trimming cost V 6 bases and J 0 bases; bases outside gene matches: 6. CDR3 length equals 15 residues. CDR3: CASSQDRGYQETQYF. Written as DNA, the CDR3 is TGTGCCAGCAGCCAAGACAGGGGTTACCAAGAGACCCAGTACTTC.

The rearrangement joins TRBV4-1 to TRBJ2-1; no reliable D call. Between the trimmed V and J ends, which lost 1 base and 1 base, there was a span of 8 bases. The CDR3 sequence is 15 residues long. Germline CDR1 MGHRA, CDR2 YSYEKL. This chain's CDR3 is CASSQGPRSYNEQFF. CDR3 nucleotide sequence: TGCGCCAGCAGCCAAGGCCCAAGATCCTACAATGAGCAGTTCTTC.

The chain is built from TRBV6-2 or TRBV6-3 and TRBJ1-2; D not certain. Trimming removed 6 bases at V and 8 bases at J, with 16 bases between. This CDR3 is 13 amino acids long. Per germline, CDR1 MNHEY and CDR2 SVGEGT. The CDR3 DNA reads as TGTGCCAGCAGCCTGGACGGGCTTTGGGGCTACACCTTC. Translating gives CASSLDGLWGYTF.

A remark on this clonotype: The junction does not match germline at one end; this may be a read error. For the CDR3, the DNA is TGTGCCGGCAGTCCCCGACTAGCGGGAGTGGGAGAGCAGTACTTC. The encoded protein is CAGSPRLAGVGEQYF. The genes are TRBV27 and TRBJ2-5; 12 nucleotides agree with TRBD2. The CDR3 is made up of 15 amino acids. Germline lookup yields CDR1 MNHEY and CDR2 SMNVEV (reference sequence).

This chain uses TRBV10-2 with TRBJ1-2, with D tentatively TRBD1 (5 bases). The ends were cut back, 3 bases at V and 4 bases at J, with 15 bases in the middle. This CDR3 has 15 amino acids. Looked up from germline, CDR1 is WSHSY and CDR2 is SAAADI. CDR3 residues: CASSDISGARYGYTF. In nucleotides, the CDR3 is TGCGCCAGCAGTGATATCTCTGGGGCCCGCTATGGCTACACCTTC.

There are a few counts of this clonotype. The chain has TRBV7-9 and TRBJ2-1; TRBD2 aligns across 14 bases. This CDR3 has 15 residues. Looked up from germline, CDR1 is SEHNR and CDR2 is FQNEAQ (reference sequence). With 4 bases clipped from V and 8 bases from J, the junction kept 4 bases outside the gene matches. In DNA, the CDR3 is TGTGCCAGCAGCTCCGGGACTAGCGGGAGCTATGAGCAGTTCTTC. Its protein is CASSSGTSGSYEQFF.

This chain uses TRBV7-3 with TRBJ2-7; possibly TRBD1 or TRBD2 for D (5 bases each). CDR3 length: 14 residues. Germline V gene data show CDR1 as SGHTA and CDR2 as FQGTGA. Trimming shortened V by 5 bases and J by 6 bases, and 17 bases separated the two germline ends. DNA for the CDR3: TGTGCCAGCAGCCCCCTGGGCCCGAGGGGCGAGCAGTACTTC. As protein: CASSPLGPRGEQYF.

This rearrangement joins TRBV9 to TRBJ2-1; 13 bases line up with TRBD2. J gave up 0 bases and V 4 bases, and 10 bases lay outside the gene matches. The CDR3 is 19 amino acids. The germline CDR1 and CDR2 sequences are SGDLS and YYNGEE. CDR3 amino acids: CASSNGLAGDGNSYNEQFF. The CDR3 region has the DNA TGTGCCAGCAGCAACGGACTAGCGGGAGACGGAAACTCCTACAATGAGCAGTTCTTC.

This sequence joins TRBV7-9 and TRBJ2-7; D is undetermined. This CDR3 has 14 residues. The germline gives CDR1 SEHNR, CDR2 FQNEAQ (reference sequence). Trimming pared 1 base from V and 6 bases from J, leaving 13 bases between. The CDR3 nucleotides read TGTGCCAGCAGCTTAGTACAAACAGTCTGCGAGCAGTACTTC. Translation gives CASSLVQTVCEQYF.